This TCR beta chain was identified in a study of cytomegalovirus exposure and HLA in healthy donors. Libraries were prepared by immunoSEQ multiplex PCR; TCRdb keeps only in-frame clonotypes and omits some of them. Of about 130,000 clones listed, 80% to 90% are singletons. Germline lookup yields CDR1 MNHEY and CDR2 SVGAGI. The CDR3 totals 15 residues. Trimming removed 6 bases from V and 7 bases from J; junction bases left unmatched: 9. The clonotype originates from a woman under 30 in good health and CMV-seronegative. This chain joins TRBV6-5 and TRBJ2-4; TRBD1 agrees at 10 bases. Sample: PBMCs. The CDR3 region is CASSWSRDRGNIQYF. As DNA, the CDR3 is TGTGCCAGCAGCTGGTCCCGGGACAGGGGTAACATTCAGTACTTC.